This TCR beta chain was retrieved from a study of blood T cell repertoires in COVID-19. Whole-study context: Whether acute or convalescent, the COVID-19 samples came from the United States, Italy and Spain. PBMCs, B-cell-depleted T cells, or T cells were the source of the cDNA or gDNA that made up the material.

CDR1 is SGHDN and CDR2 is FVKESK in the germline V gene. Trimming removed 2 bases at V and 2 bases at J, with 6 bases between. The CDR3 contains 13 residues. Original analysis: Cell counts per sample came from amplifying reference gene primers. The repertoire was sequenced with immunoSEQ multiplex PCR; TCRdb's copy has only in-frame clones and lacks some. That table is the source of V, J and clone size, and D and trimming were worked out from the DNA. In the table there are more than 85,000 clones, over 75% of which are singletons. The receptor was derived from a woman in her sixties with acute or convalescent COVID-19. J is TRBJ2-5 and V is TRBV14; D unresolved. Sequencing was performed on peripheral blood. CDR3 residues: CASSQNWQETQYF. DNA for the CDR3: TGTGCCAGCAGCCAAAACTGGCAAGAGACCCAGTACTTC.